Shown below are 13 T cell receptor beta chains from a single sample sequenced in a study of blood T cells in healthy people across ages. Through a sample-barcoded 5' primer and a J-beta primer mix, a second PCR was run for roughly 7 to 11 cycles. TCRdb reanalysed the 5' RACE reads using MiXCR and keeps one entry per CDR3 protein. The repertoire holds around 780,000 distinct CDR3 sequences, with 56% as singletons. Material: blood. The source is a man aged 35-49 years in good health.

The chain employs TRBV6-5 and TRBJ1-1; D is unclear. Trimming left V 5 bases short and J 11 bases short, with 15 bases between. The CDR3 is 12 residues long. The germline V gene encodes CDR1 MNHEY and CDR2 SVGAGI. The CDR3 region is CASSRTVGEAFF. CDR3 DNA: TGTGCCAGCAGTCGGACGGTAGGCGAGGCTTTCTTT.

This clonotype has just a few counts. V is TRBV4-2 and J is TRBJ1-2; D gene uncertain. Germline lookup yields CDR1 LGHNA and CDR2 YNFKEQ. Trimming took 6 bases from V and 1 from J, leaving 18 bases between them. This CDR3 is 16 amino acids long. In DNA, the CDR3 is TGTGCCAGCAGGGGAGGAACCAGAGTGGTTAACTATGGCTACACCTTC. Its protein is CASRGGTRVVNYGYTF.

This chain connects TRBV28 to TRBJ1-2; D gene ambiguous. Germline V gene lookup returns CDR1 MDHEN and CDR2 SYDVKM. This CDR3 has 12 amino acids. V lost 8 bases to trimming and J lost 5 bases, with 12 bases between them. The CDR3 DNA reads TGTGCCAGCCAAACCAACGCTTATGGCTACACCTTC. Protein sequence: CASQTNAYGYTF.

This clonotype was observed a handful of times. This chain uses TRBV29-1 with TRBJ2-2, with D uncertain. The CDR3 is made up of 10 amino acids. Germline V gene lookup returns CDR1 SQVTM and CDR2 ANQGSEA. V was shortened by 3 bases and J by 6 bases, with 2 bases between the two germline ends. This chain's CDR3 is CSVDSGELFF. In DNA, the CDR3 is TGCAGCGTTGATTCCGGGGAGCTGTTTTTT.

This chain joins TRBV6-1 and TRBJ1-2; 7 positions agree with TRBD1. Germline V CDR1 and CDR2: MNHNS, SASEGT. V was clipped by 6 bases and J by 7 bases; unmatched bases: 20. CDR3 length equals 17 residues. CDR3 coding DNA: TGTGCCAGCAGCCCCTCGCTAGGGGGCCGGGCAGAGTTTGGCTACACCTTC. Its translation is CASSPSLGGRAEFGYTF.

The rearrangement uses TRBV2 and TRBJ2-4; maybe TRBD1 (5 bases). CDR1 SNHLY and CDR2 FYNNEI come from the germline V gene. The CDR3 is 12 residues long. Trimming left V 4 bases short and J 6 bases short, with 7 bases between. CDR3 loop: CASSGDRNIQYF. In DNA form, the CDR3 reads TGTGCCAGCAGTGGAGACAGAAACATTCAGTACTTC. Supplemented by reference TRBV2 and TRBJ2-4, the full variable domain reads EPEVTQTPSHQVTQMGQEVILRCVPISNHLYFYWYRQILGQKVEFLVSFYNNEISEKSEIFDDQFSVERPDGSNFTLKIRSTKLEDSAMYFCASSGDRNIQYFGAGTRLSVL.

A few counts support this clonotype. The rearrangement links TRBV12-3 or TRBV12-4 to TRBJ2-3; D may be TRBD2 (5 bases). V lost 5 bases, J lost 1 base, and 13 bases lay in between. This CDR3 is 15 amino acids long. The chain's CDR3 is CASSPVSGRTDTQYF. The CDR3, as DNA: TGTGCCAGCAGTCCGGTCAGCGGCCGCACAGATACGCAGTATTTT.

This clonotype was seen a few times. The V gene is TRBV4-2, the J gene TRBJ2-3; TRBD2 matches at 10 bases. V lost 5 bases, J lost 2 bases, and 4 bases stayed unmatched. The CDR3 is 15 residues long. From germline, CDR1 is LGHNA and CDR2 YNFKEQ. The CDR3 DNA sequence: TGTGCCAGCAGCTCACTAGCGGGGCCCACAGATACGCAGTATTTT. Its protein product is CASSSLAGPTDTQYF.

The chain uses TRBV11-2 and TRBJ2-1, with a possible D match to TRBD1 (6 bases). The CDR3 runs 13 residues. The V gene lost 8 bases and the J gene lost 2 bases, with 10 bases spanning the gap. Germline lookup yields CDR1 SGHAT and CDR2 FQNNGV. CDR3 sequence (DNA): TGTGCCAGCCAGACAGGACCCTACAATGAGCAGTTCTTC. This gives the protein CASQTGPYNEQFF.

The chain employs TRBV4-3 and TRBJ2-1; D is unclear. Between the trimmed V and J ends, which lost 4 bases and 0 bases, there was a span of 16 bases. The germline gives CDR1 LGHNA, CDR2 YSLEER. The CDR3 has 17 residues. The CDR3 bases are TGCGCCAGCAGCCTAACTTTAGCCGGCAGCTCCTACAATGAGCAGTTCTTC. Protein: CASSLTLAGSSYNEQFF.

The chain has TRBV7-2 and TRBJ1-5; D possibly corresponds to TRBD1 (5 bases). The V gene's germline CDR1 is SGHTA and CDR2 FQGNSA. The CDR3 sequence is 17 residues long. Trimming removed 1 base from V and 2 bases from J, with 15 bases in between. CDR3 amino acids: CASSLEGRPSGNQPQHF. CDR3 DNA: TGTGCCAGCAGCTTAGAGGGACGGCCTTCTGGCAATCAGCCCCAGCATTTT.

Comments on this clonotype: This likely comes from a read error, as the CDR3 has no conserved phenylalanine or tryptophan at its end. The chain couples TRBV6-5 to TRBJ1-6; D remains unclear. Trimming pared 2 bases from V and 7 bases from J, leaving 15 bases between. The CDR3 loop spans 16 amino acids. The V gene's germline CDR1 is MNHEY and CDR2 SVGAGI. The CDR3 coding sequence is TGTGCCAGCAGTTACCGACGGCCGCGAGAGAATTCACCCCTCCACTTA. This encodes CASSYRRPRENSPLHL.

The V gene is TRBV7-2, the J gene TRBJ2-3; 9 nucleotides line up with TRBD1. The CDR3 spans 13 residues. The junction had 2 bases not matched to a gene; V was cut back by 5 bases and J by 5 bases. The germline CDR1 and CDR2 sequences are SGHTA and FQGNSA. The CDR3 spells CASSRDREDTQYF. The CDR3 DNA follows: TGTGCCAGCAGCCGGGACAGGGAAGATACGCAGTATTTT.